This T cell receptor beta chain was retrieved from a study of cytomegalovirus exposure and HLA in healthy donors. Study results and caveats: Reports state that TCR beta sequences accurately predicted most subjects' HLA-A and HLA-B alleles. In an earlier analysis, about 90% or about 30%: the productive usage of most TCR beta V segments.

13 Jbeta primers and 60 Vbeta primers were used for the PCR. Libraries were prepared by immunoSEQ multiplex PCR; TCRdb keeps only in-frame clonotypes and omits some of them. The sample carries more than 50,000 clones, about 77% recorded once. In germline, CDR1 is SGHTA, CDR2 FQGNSA. Trimming left V 2 bases short and J 1 base short, with 5 bases between. The CDR3 loop spans 13 amino acids. Each donor was healthy, and each was a bone marrow donor. When sampled, the donors appeared nominally healthy, though they likely had unrecorded immune exposures. Concerning this clone: Its antigen is not known.

J is TRBJ1-1 and V is TRBV7-2; D is undetermined. The source material was PBMCs. This receptor was obtained from a female donor in good health and CMV-seronegative. DNA of the CDR3: TGTGCCAGCAGCTTAACTGCGAACACTGAAGCTTTCTTT. Its translation is CASSLTANTEAFF.